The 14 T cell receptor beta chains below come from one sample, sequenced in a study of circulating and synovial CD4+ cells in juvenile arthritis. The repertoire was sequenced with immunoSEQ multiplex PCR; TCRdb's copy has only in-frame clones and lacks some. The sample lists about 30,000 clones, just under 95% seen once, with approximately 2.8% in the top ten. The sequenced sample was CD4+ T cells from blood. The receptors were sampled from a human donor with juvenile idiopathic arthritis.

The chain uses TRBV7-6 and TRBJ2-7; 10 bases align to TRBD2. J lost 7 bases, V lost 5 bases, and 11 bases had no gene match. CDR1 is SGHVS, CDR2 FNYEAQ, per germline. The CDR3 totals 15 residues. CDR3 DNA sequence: TGTGCCAGCAGCGTTACCGGGACTAGCGCGGGGGAGCAGTACTTC. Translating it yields CASSVTGTSAGEQYF.

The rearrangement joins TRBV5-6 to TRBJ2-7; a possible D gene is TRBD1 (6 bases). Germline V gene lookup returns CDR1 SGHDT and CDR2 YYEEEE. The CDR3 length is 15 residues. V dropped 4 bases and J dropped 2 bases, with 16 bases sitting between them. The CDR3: CASSEPQDSTYEQYF. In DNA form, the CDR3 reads TGTGCCAGCAGCGAACCCCAGGACAGTACCTACGAGCAGTACTTC. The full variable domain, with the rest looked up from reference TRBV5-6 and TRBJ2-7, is DAGVTQSPTHLIKTRGQQVTLRCSPKSGHDTVSWYQQALGQGPQFIFQYYEEEERQRGNFPDRFSGHQFPNYSSELNVNALLLGDSALYLCASSEPQDSTYEQYFGPGTRLTVT.

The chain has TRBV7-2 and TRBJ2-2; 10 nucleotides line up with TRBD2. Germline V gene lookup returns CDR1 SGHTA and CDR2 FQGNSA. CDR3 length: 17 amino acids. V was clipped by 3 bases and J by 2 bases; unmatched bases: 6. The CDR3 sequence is CASSFLAGVRNTGELFF. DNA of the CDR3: TGTGCCAGCAGCTTTCTAGCGGGAGTCCGTAACACCGGGGAGCTGTTTTTT.

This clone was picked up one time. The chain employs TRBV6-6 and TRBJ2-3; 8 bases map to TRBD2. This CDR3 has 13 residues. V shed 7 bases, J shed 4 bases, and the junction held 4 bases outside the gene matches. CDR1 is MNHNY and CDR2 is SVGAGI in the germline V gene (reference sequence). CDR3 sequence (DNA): TGTGCCAGCACGGGACTAGGAGCAGATACGCAGTATTTT. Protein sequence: CASTGLGADTQYF.

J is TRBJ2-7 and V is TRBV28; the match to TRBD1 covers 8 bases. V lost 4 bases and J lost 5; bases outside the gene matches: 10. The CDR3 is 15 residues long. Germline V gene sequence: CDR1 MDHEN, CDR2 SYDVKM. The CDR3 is CASSSTRTGSHEQYF. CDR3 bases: TGTGCCAGCAGTTCTACGCGGACAGGGTCCCACGAGCAGTACTTC.

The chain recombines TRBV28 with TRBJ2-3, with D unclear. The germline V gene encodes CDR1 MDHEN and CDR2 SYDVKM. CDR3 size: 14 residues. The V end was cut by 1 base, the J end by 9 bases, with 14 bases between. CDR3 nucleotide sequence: TGTGCCAGCAGTTTATCCAATCGAGGTGCCACGCAGTATTTT. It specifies CASSLSNRGATQYF. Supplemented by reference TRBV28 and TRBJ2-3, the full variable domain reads DVKVTQSSRYLVKRTGEKVFLECVQDMDHENMFWYRQDPGLGLRLIYFSYDVKMKEKGDIPEGYSVSREKKERFSLILESASTNQTSMYLCASSLSNRGATQYFGPGTRLTVL.

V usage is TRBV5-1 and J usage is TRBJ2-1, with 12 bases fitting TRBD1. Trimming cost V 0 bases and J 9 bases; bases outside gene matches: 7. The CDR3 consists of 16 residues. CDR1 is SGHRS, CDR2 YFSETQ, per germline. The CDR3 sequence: CASSLGPGQGAGEQFF. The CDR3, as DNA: TGCGCCAGCAGCTTGGGGCCGGGACAGGGGGCGGGTGAGCAGTTCTTC.

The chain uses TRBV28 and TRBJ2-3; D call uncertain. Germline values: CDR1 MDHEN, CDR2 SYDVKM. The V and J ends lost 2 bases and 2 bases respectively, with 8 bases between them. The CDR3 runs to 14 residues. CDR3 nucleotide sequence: TGTGCCAGCAGTTTACCCACTAACACAGATACGCAGTATTTT. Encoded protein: CASSLPTNTDTQYF.

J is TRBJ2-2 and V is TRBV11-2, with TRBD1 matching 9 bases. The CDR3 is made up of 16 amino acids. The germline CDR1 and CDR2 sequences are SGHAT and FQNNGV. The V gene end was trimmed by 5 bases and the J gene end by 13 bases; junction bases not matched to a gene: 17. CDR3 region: CASSHSRDRAPRALFF. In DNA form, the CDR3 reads TGTGCCAGCAGCCACAGCCGGGACAGGGCGCCCCGGGCGCTGTTTTTT.

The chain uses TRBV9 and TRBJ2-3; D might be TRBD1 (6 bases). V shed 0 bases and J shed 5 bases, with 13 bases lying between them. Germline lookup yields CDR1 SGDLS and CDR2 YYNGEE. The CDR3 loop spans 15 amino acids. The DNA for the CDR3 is TGTGCCAGCAGCGTAGCCCTGGGGGCCGGAGATACGCAGTATTTT. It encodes CASSVALGAGDTQYF.

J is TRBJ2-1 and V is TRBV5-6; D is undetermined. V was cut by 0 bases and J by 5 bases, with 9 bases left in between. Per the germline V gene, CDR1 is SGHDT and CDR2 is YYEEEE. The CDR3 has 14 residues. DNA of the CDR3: TGTGCCAGCAGCTTGGACAGACGTCACAATGAGCAGTTCTTC. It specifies CASSLDRRHNEQFF.

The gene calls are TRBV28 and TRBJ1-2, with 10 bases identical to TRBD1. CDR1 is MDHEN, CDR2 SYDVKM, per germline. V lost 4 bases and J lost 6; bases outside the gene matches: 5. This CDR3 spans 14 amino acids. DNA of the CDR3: TGTGCCAGCAGTTCCCTCGGGACAGGGGATGGCTACACCTTC. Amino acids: CASSSLGTGDGYTF.

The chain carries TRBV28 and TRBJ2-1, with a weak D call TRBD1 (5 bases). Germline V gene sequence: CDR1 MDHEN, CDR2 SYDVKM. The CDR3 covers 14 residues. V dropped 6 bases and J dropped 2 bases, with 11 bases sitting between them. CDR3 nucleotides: TGTGCCAGCAGCAGACAGCAGACCTACAATGAGCAGTTCTTC. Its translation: CASSRQQTYNEQFF.

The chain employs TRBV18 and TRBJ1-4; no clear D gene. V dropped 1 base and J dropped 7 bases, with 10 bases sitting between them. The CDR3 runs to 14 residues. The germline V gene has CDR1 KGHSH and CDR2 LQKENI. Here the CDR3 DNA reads TGTGCCAGCTCACCACGCGACTCGGGTGAAAAACTGTTTTTT. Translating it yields CASSPRDSGEKLFF.